The 25 T cell receptor beta chains listed next were all sequenced from one sample in a study of blood T cell repertoires in COVID-19. Only in-frame clones appear in the TCRdb table, and some are missing; sequencing was by immunoSEQ multiplex PCR. The table lists roughly 380,000 clones, approximately 87% of them singletons. Sequencing was performed on PBMCs or T cells enriched from blood (not recorded which). These receptor sequences come from a man aged 30 to 39 who had recovered from COVID-19.

This clone was recorded only once. The chain recombines TRBV7-9 with TRBJ1-5; 7 bases map to TRBD1. Germline V lookup: CDR1 SEHNR, CDR2 FQNEAQ (reference sequence). The CDR3 has 14 amino acids. J lost 3 bases, V lost 5 bases, and 4 bases had no gene match. The CDR3 region has the DNA TGTGCCAGCAGCCTTGACAGGGCCAATCAGCCCCAGCATTTT. It specifies CASSLDRANQPQHF.

The chain employs TRBV6-6 and TRBJ1-1; TRBD1 aligns across 8 bases. The V and J ends lost 5 bases and 4 bases, in that order; junction bases with no gene match: 3. Germline lookup yields CDR1 MNHNY and CDR2 SVGAGI (reference sequence). This CDR3 has 13 amino acids. CDR3: CASSVTGGTEAFF. For the CDR3, the DNA is TGTGCCAGCAGTGTAACAGGGGGCACTGAAGCTTTCTTT.

V and J are TRBV2 and TRBJ1-1; no reliable D call. V shed 4 bases and J shed 0 bases, with 9 bases lying between them. Germline V gene data show CDR1 as SNHLY and CDR2 as FYNNEI. The length of the CDR3 is 14 residues. The CDR3 DNA reads TGTGCCAGCAGTGTGGAGAGAATGAACACTGAAGCTTTCTTT. Translation: CASSVERMNTEAFF.

The chain uses TRBV27 and TRBJ1-1; D is ambiguous. Germline CDR1 reads MNHEY; CDR2 reads SMNVEV (reference sequence). CDR3 length: 14 residues. V lost 5 bases and J 1 base, leaving 11 bases between the germline ends. CDR3 loop: CASSVRHTNTEAFF. CDR3 in DNA: TGTGCCAGCAGTGTACGACACACGAACACTGAAGCTTTCTTT.

The V call is TRBV7-6, the J call TRBJ1-2, with 11 bases aligning to TRBD1. Trimming took 5 bases from V and 7 from J; bases not matched to a gene: 6. The CDR3 is 14 residues long. Germline CDR1 reads SGHVS; CDR2 reads FNYEAQ. CDR3 sequence (DNA): TGTGCCAGCAGCACAAGGACAGGGGGCGGTGGCTACACCTTC. This sequence encodes CASSTRTGGGGYTF.

This clone came up once. The chain couples TRBV4-2 to TRBJ1-3, with a possible D match to TRBD1 (5 bases). The germline CDR1 and CDR2 sequences are LGHNA and YNFKEQ. Trimming cost V 0 bases and J 0 bases, with 9 bases left between them. This CDR3 is 16 amino acids long. In DNA form, the CDR3 reads TGTGCCAGCAGCCAAGATCGTCAGGGCTCTGGAAACACCATATATTTT. It encodes CASSQDRQGSGNTIYF.

This rearrangement joins TRBV5-5 to TRBJ1-1; unclear D gene. The CDR3 contains 14 residues. CDR1 SGHKS and CDR2 YYEKEE come from the germline V gene (reference sequence). V lost 4 bases, J lost 5 bases, and 15 bases lay in between. CDR3 DNA sequence: TGTGCCAGCAGCCAGCGGTTGAAGGGTACTGAAGCTTTCTTT. Its translation is CASSQRLKGTEAFF.

The J gene is TRBJ2-1, the V gene TRBV4-3, with TRBD1 matching over 7 bases. The CDR3 is 17 amino acids. Germline lookup yields CDR1 LGHNA and CDR2 YSLEER. Germline trimming cut 1 base from V and 4 bases from J; bases unmatched to any gene: 10. CDR3 in amino acids: CASSQVPLGQPYNEQFF. CDR3 bases: TGCGCCAGCAGCCAAGTCCCTCTGGGACAGCCTTACAATGAGCAGTTCTTC.

The J gene is TRBJ2-7, the V gene TRBV7-2; 7 bases line up with TRBD1. Germline-derived CDR1 and CDR2 are SGHTA and FQGNSA. The J segment lost 6 bases and the V segment lost 3 bases, leaving 14 bases of the junction unmatched. The CDR3 is 16 amino acids. CDR3 in amino acids: CASSFLSTGFQREQYF. Here the CDR3 DNA reads TGTGCCAGCAGCTTCCTATCGACAGGGTTCCAACGCGAGCAGTACTTC.

The V and J genes are TRBV5-5 and TRBJ2-1; 11 bases map to TRBD1. V was pared by 5 bases and J by 8 bases, with 9 bases of the junction left unmatched. CDR1 and CDR2 (germline): SGHKS, YYEKEE (reference sequence). CDR3 size: 15 residues. The DNA for the CDR3 is TGTGCCAGCAGTCCCGGGACAGGGGGTCGGGATGAGCAGTTCTTC. Protein product: CASSPGTGGRDEQFF. The entire variable domain, with the rest obtained from reference TRBV5-5 and TRBJ2-1, is as follows: DAGVTQSPTHLIKTRGQQVTLRCSPISGHKSVSWYQQVLGQGPQFIFQYYEKEERGRGNFPDRFSARQFPNYSSELNVNALLLGDSALYLCASSPGTGGRDEQFFGPGTRLTVL.

The genes are TRBV7-2 and TRBJ2-5; TRBD2 matches 8 bases. CDR1 is SGHTA and CDR2 is FQGNSA in the germline V gene. V was pared by 7 bases and J by 5 bases, with 9 bases of the junction left unmatched. The length of the CDR3 is 14 residues. The CDR3 DNA follows: TGTGCCAGCAACCTCCGCGGGGGGCGGGAGACCCAGTACTTC. Translated, it gives CASNLRGGRETQYF.

A single count supports this clone. The chain employs TRBV6-6 and TRBJ1-1, with 8 bases matching TRBD1. The CDR3 has 14 residues. Germline lookup yields CDR1 MNHNY and CDR2 SVGAGI (reference sequence). The V gene end was trimmed by 5 bases and the J gene end by 5 bases; junction bases not matched to a gene: 7. The CDR3 spells CASSLGTGRTEAFF. The CDR3 bases are TGTGCCAGCAGTCTTGGGACAGGTAGAACTGAAGCTTTCTTT.

The chain is built from TRBV4-1 and TRBJ2-7; possibly TRBD1 for D (6 bases). Trimming cost V 1 base and J 3 bases, with 16 bases left between them. The length of the CDR3 is 16 residues. CDR1 MGHRA and CDR2 YSYEKL come from the germline V gene. The CDR3 sequence is CASSQGPDRSYYEQYF. The CDR3 DNA follows: TGCGCCAGCAGCCAAGGCCCCGACAGGAGCTACTACGAGCAGTACTTC.

This clone has a single count. The J gene is TRBJ2-2, the V gene TRBV4-1; unclear D gene. Trimming shortened V by 2 bases and J by 1 base, and 11 bases separated the two germline ends. The CDR3 is made up of 16 amino acids. CDR1 is MGHRA, CDR2 YSYEKL, per germline. The CDR3 coding sequence is TGCGCCAGCAGCCAATTTACGGCAGGGAACACCGGGGAGCTGTTTTTT. It encodes CASSQFTAGNTGELFF.

As DNA, the CDR3 is TGTGCCAGCTCAACGGGAGCGGGAAACAATGAGCAGTTCTTC. Translating it yields CASSTGAGNNEQFF. This sequence joins TRBV18 and TRBJ2-1, with TRBD2 matching 7 bases. Per the germline V gene, CDR1 is KGHSH and CDR2 is LQKENI. The CDR3 totals 14 residues. V was clipped by 5 bases and J by 5 bases; unmatched bases: 6.

The chain joins TRBV3-1 (or the pseudogene TRBV3-2) to TRBJ2-3; TRBD2 matches at 11 bases. This CDR3 comprises 16 residues. Per germline, CDR1 LGHDT and CDR2 YNNKEL (reference sequence). Trimming removed 4 bases from V and 1 base from J; junction bases left unmatched: 4. In DNA form, the CDR3 reads TGTGCCAGCAGCCTTAGCGGGGGGGCCGGCACAGATACGCAGTATTTT. Residues: CASSLSGGAGTDTQYF.

The chain is built from TRBV11-2 and TRBJ1-2; a weak D match, TRBD1 (6 bases). V lost 5 bases and J 7 bases, leaving 14 bases between the germline ends. This CDR3 is built from 13 residues. CDR1 is SGHAT and CDR2 is FQNNGV in the germline V gene. The CDR3 coding sequence is TGTGCCAGCAGCCAAACAGGGTACGGTGGCTACACCTTC. This translates into CASSQTGYGGYTF.

The chain links TRBV19 to TRBJ1-2; D gene uncertain. Between the trimmed V and J ends, which lost 5 bases and 4 bases, there was a span of 23 bases. CDR1 LNHDA and CDR2 SQIVND come from the germline V gene (reference sequence). There are 17 residues in the CDR3. The CDR3 bases are TGTGCCAGTAGTGCCGCGCGTGCGGGGATTAGTCCCTATGGCTACACCTTC. It translates to CASSAARAGISPYGYTF.

This chain links TRBV19 with TRBJ1-1; D is ambiguous. Germline-derived CDR1 and CDR2 are LNHDA and SQIVND (reference sequence). V lost 5 bases and J 4 bases, leaving 14 bases between the germline ends. There are 14 residues in the CDR3. The chain's CDR3 is CASSRGHAGTEAFF. The CDR3, as DNA: TGTGCCAGTAGTCGTGGCCATGCGGGCACTGAAGCTTTCTTT.

The chain links TRBV4-1 to TRBJ1-3, with unresolved D. Germline V gene lookup returns CDR1 MGHRA and CDR2 YSYEKL. This CDR3 spans 17 amino acids. With 5 bases removed from V and 0 bases from J, the gap between germline ends came to 17 bases. The CDR3 here is CASSNYPPINSGNTIYF. The CDR3 nucleotides are TGCGCCAGCAGCAACTATCCCCCCATAAACTCTGGAAACACCATATATTTT.

The rearrangement uses TRBV6-5 and TRBJ2-1; 11 nucleotides line up with TRBD2. After removal of 1 base from V and 7 bases from J, the junction contained 6 bases not matched to a gene. Germline-derived CDR1 and CDR2 are MNHEY and SVGAGI. The CDR3 has 16 residues. This CDR3 reads CASSYWASGGRNEQFF. CDR3 DNA: TGTGCCAGCAGTTACTGGGCTAGCGGGGGGCGTAATGAGCAGTTCTTC.

The rearrangement links TRBV5-6 to TRBJ1-1, with a possible D match to TRBD1 (5 bases). The CDR3 runs to 14 residues. CDR1 is SGHDT, CDR2 YYEEEE, per germline. Trimming left V 5 bases short and J 1 base short, with 12 bases between. The CDR3 DNA sequence: TGTGCCAGCAGTTTTTACAGGAAGAACACTGAAGCTTTCTTT. Its translation is CASSFYRKNTEAFF.

The CDR3 bases are TGTGCCAGCAGTCCAATTTTAGGGGGTGGTTCACCCCTCCACTTT. Translating gives CASSPILGGGSPLHF. The chain links TRBV6-5 to TRBJ1-6; TRBD1 might be the D (6 bases). V dropped 5 bases and J dropped 9 bases, with 17 bases sitting between them. Germline CDR1 and CDR2: MNHEY and SVGAGI. There are 15 residues in the CDR3.

The chain combines TRBV3-1 (or the pseudogene TRBV3-2) with TRBJ2-5, with 7 bases fitting TRBD2. This CDR3 contains 13 residues. The germline CDR1 and CDR2 sequences are LGHDT and YNNKEL (reference sequence). V was pared by 1 base and J by 4 bases, with 0 bases of the junction left unmatched. In DNA form, the CDR3 reads TGTGCCAGCAGCCAAGGGACTAGAGAGACCCAGTACTTC. Translating gives CASSQGTRETQYF.

The chain combines TRBV4-2 with TRBJ1-4; no clear D gene. V lost 1 base and J 1 base, leaving 7 bases between the germline ends. Germline V gives CDR1 LGHNA, CDR2 YNFKEQ. The CDR3 runs to 15 residues. The CDR3 sequence: CASSQGSGTNEKLFF. For the CDR3, the DNA is TGTGCCAGCAGCCAAGGCTCCGGAACTAATGAAAAACTGTTTTTT.